The 19 T cell receptor beta chains listed next were all sequenced from one sample in a study of memory CD4+ T cells and cytomegalovirus serostatus. Single viable CD3+CD4+CD8-CD45RO+ cells were sorted as the memory CD4+ T cells. The assay was immunoSEQ multiplex PCR, and TCRdb's table has in-frame clones only and misses some. The table has under 50,000 clones, around 84% seen once. The sequencing input was memory CD4+ T cells from blood. These receptors all come from an adult in good health and CMV-seronegative.

In its sample, this clone was seen once. One end of the junction does not line up with germline, which may come from a read error. The chain recombines TRBV2 with TRBJ2-2; TRBD2 might be the D (5 bases). The CDR3 covers 15 residues. The V gene's germline CDR1 is SNHLY and CDR2 FYNNEI. The CDR3 sequence: CASSTRINDVRGAVF. Here the CDR3 DNA reads TGTGCCAGCAGTACTAGAATAAACGACGTCCGGGGAGCTGTTTTT.

The chain couples TRBV6-5 to TRBJ1-3, with D uncertain. Germline values: CDR1 MNHEY, CDR2 SVGAGI. The V and J ends lost 5 bases and 0 bases respectively, with 11 bases between them. There are 15 residues in the CDR3. The CDR3 here is CASSSPQPSGNTIYF. In DNA form, the CDR3 reads TGTGCCAGCAGTAGCCCACAGCCCTCTGGAAACACCATATATTTT.

The chain employs TRBV10-1 and TRBJ2-7, with 7 bases matching TRBD1. J was trimmed by 3 bases and V by 3 bases; bases with no gene match: 5. In germline, CDR1 is WNHNN, CDR2 SYGVQD (reference sequence). This CDR3 spans 14 amino acids. DNA of the CDR3: TGCGCCAGCAGTGAAGGTACAGGGGACTACGAGCAGTACTTC. It codes for CASSEGTGDYEQYF.

The J gene is TRBJ1-2, the V gene TRBV7-2, with 8 bases that match TRBD1. Looked up from germline, CDR1 is SGHTA and CDR2 is FQGNSA. The CDR3 consists of 13 residues. The trim removed 4 bases at V and 5 bases at J, leaving 3 bases unmatched. This CDR3 reads CASSWRQGYGYTF. The CDR3 DNA reads TGTGCCAGCAGCTGGAGACAGGGGTATGGCTACACCTTC.

CDR3 DNA sequence: TGTGCCAGCAGTTTAATTCGGACAGAGAAGAACACTGAAGCTTTCTTT. Translated: CASSLIRTEKNTEAFF. The chain couples TRBV27 to TRBJ1-1; TRBD1 is a possible D gene (6 bases). CDR1 MNHEY and CDR2 SMNVEV come from the germline V gene (reference sequence). The CDR3 runs to 16 residues. V lost 2 bases, J lost 1 base, and 14 bases lay in between.

The chain is built from TRBV6-1 and TRBJ1-6; 11 bases line up with TRBD1. The CDR3 extends over 13 amino acids. Germline lookup yields CDR1 MNHNS and CDR2 SASEGT. The V and J ends lost 11 bases and 8 bases, in that order; junction bases with no gene match: 5. CDR3 region: CAGQGARYSPLHF. CDR3 nucleotides: TGTGCCGGACAGGGGGCGCGATATTCACCCCTCCACTTT.

This clone was picked up a small number of times. This chain uses TRBV5-4 with TRBJ1-2; possibly TRBD1 for D (6 bases). Trimming removed 5 bases from V and 8 bases from J, with 16 bases in between. The CDR3 covers 13 residues. CDR1 and CDR2 from the germline V gene are SGHNT and YYREEE (reference sequence). The CDR3 DNA is TGTGCCAGCAGTTCCTGGGGGGGGCTGGGCTACACCTTC. This encodes CASSSWGGLGYTF.

The genes are TRBV7-3 and TRBJ2-3; D not certain. CDR3 size: 12 residues. Germline CDR1 SGHTA, CDR2 FQGTGA. V lost 5 bases, J lost 5 bases, and 8 bases lay in between. CDR3 in amino acids: CASSRYGDTQYF. The DNA of the CDR3 is TGTGCCAGCAGCCGTTATGGAGATACGCAGTATTTT.

The chain carries TRBV7-2 and TRBJ2-5; D unresolved. The CDR3 extends over 14 amino acids. Trimming took 4 bases from V and 2 from J, leaving 11 bases between them. Germline CDR1 reads SGHTA; CDR2 reads FQGNSA. In DNA, the CDR3 is TGTGCCAGCAGCTACTCCGGTACTCAAGAGACCCAGTACTTC. Its protein is CASSYSGTQETQYF.

The chain uses TRBV2 and TRBJ1-1; 7 bases fit TRBD1. Germline assignment: CDR1 SNHLY and CDR2 FYNNEI. This CDR3 has 14 residues. J was trimmed by 1 base and V by 3 bases; bases with no gene match: 2. The CDR3 sequence is CASSDWTGNTEAFF. The DNA of the CDR3 is TGTGCCAGCAGTGATTGGACAGGGAACACTGAAGCTTTCTTT.

The V call is TRBV18, the J call TRBJ1-2, with TRBD1 identical over 8 bases. After removal of 1 base from V and 12 bases from J, the junction contained 7 bases not matched to a gene. Germline values: CDR1 KGHSH, CDR2 LQKENI. The CDR3 runs 13 residues. The CDR3 DNA reads TGTGCCAGCTCACCACTCGGACAGGGTGTCGACACCTTC. It yields the protein CASSPLGQGVDTF.

The rearrangement links TRBV15 to TRBJ2-5; D perhaps matches TRBD2 (5 bases). This CDR3 region has 14 residues. CDR1 and CDR2 (germline): LNHNV, YYDKDF (reference sequence). V lost 1 base to trimming and J lost 5 bases, with 11 bases between them. The CDR3 reads CATSRVSGIETQYF. DNA for the CDR3: TGTGCCACCAGCAGAGTTTCGGGGATCGAGACCCAGTACTTC. Based on the CDR3 plus reference TRBV15 and TRBJ2-5, the full variable domain is DAMVIQNPRYQVTQFGKPVTLSCSQTLNHNVMYWYQQKSSQAPKLLFHYYDKDFNNEADTPDNFQSRRPNTSFCFLDIRSPGLGDTAMYLCATSRVSGIETQYFGPGTRLLVL.

V usage is TRBV5-4 and J usage is TRBJ2-7; D possibly matches TRBD1 or TRBD2 (5 bases each). Germline-derived CDR1 and CDR2 are SGHNT and YYREEE (reference sequence). The CDR3 is 13 amino acids. V shed 4 bases and J shed 2 bases, with 10 bases lying between them. The DNA for the CDR3 is TGTGCCAGCAGCCAGGGACGGACCTACGAGCAGTACTTC. Encoded protein: CASSQGRTYEQYF.

The V call is TRBV5-1, the J call TRBJ2-7, with 9 positions matching TRBD1. This CDR3 comprises 14 residues. Germline V gives CDR1 SGHRS, CDR2 YFSETQ. V lost 0 bases to trimming and J lost 5 bases; unmatched junction nucleotides: 3. The CDR3 here is CASSLGQGVHEQYF. The CDR3 coding sequence is TGCGCCAGCAGCTTGGGACAGGGGGTCCACGAGCAGTACTTC.

This sequence joins TRBV5-1 and TRBJ2-3; possible D gene TRBD1, 5 bases. CDR1 and CDR2 (germline): SGHRS, YFSETQ. The V end lost 7 bases, the J end lost 4 bases, and 16 bases lay between the germline ends. The CDR3 is 14 amino acids. The CDR3 region has the DNA TGCGCCAGCTCTCAGGGAACCTCCGCAGATACGCAGTATTTT. It is translated as CASSQGTSADTQYF.

This clone counts as medium-sized. Here the CDR3 reads CAWSSMNTEAFF. The CDR3 DNA reads as TGTGCCTGGAGTTCCATGAACACTGAAGCTTTCTTT. This sequence joins TRBV30 and TRBJ1-1; no definite D call. Germline CDR1 reads GTSNPN; CDR2 reads SVGIG (reference sequence). V was pared by 2 bases and J by 0 bases, with 4 bases between. This CDR3 region has 12 residues.

The CDR3 DNA reads as TGCGCCAGCAGCTTGGCGGCCCAGGGCTCCGGGCCACATAATGAAAAACTGTTTTTT. This translates into CASSLAAQGSGPHNEKLFF. This chain uses TRBV5-1 with TRBJ1-4, with D possibly TRBD1 on 5 matching bases. The V end lost 0 bases, the J end lost 4 bases, and 22 bases lay between the germline ends. The CDR3 spans 19 residues. CDR1 is SGHRS and CDR2 is YFSETQ in the germline V gene.

The gene calls are TRBV2 and TRBJ1-2; no reliable D call. This CDR3 has 12 residues. V lost 5 bases to trimming and J lost 5 bases, with 9 bases between them. Germline values: CDR1 SNHLY, CDR2 FYNNEI. The CDR3 region is CASSLDNYGYTF. As DNA, the CDR3 is TGTGCCAGCAGTCTAGATAATTATGGCTACACCTTC. Full variable domain (missing parts from reference TRBV2 and TRBJ1-2): EPEVTQTPSHQVTQMGQEVILRCVPISNHLYFYWYRQILGQKVEFLVSFYNNEISEKSEIFDDQFSVERPDGSNFTLKIRSTKLEDSAMYFCASSLDNYGYTFGSGTRLTVV.

This sequence joins TRBV6-6 and TRBJ1-5, with 7 nucleotides matching TRBD1. Trimming removed 7 bases from V and 0 bases from J; junction bases left unmatched: 6. This CDR3 region has 15 residues. Germline assignment: CDR1 MNHNY and CDR2 SVGAGI (reference sequence). The CDR3 nucleotides read TGTGCCAGCATCATCACAGGGGATAGCAATCAGCCCCAGCATTTT. Amino acid sequence: CASIITGDSNQPQHF.